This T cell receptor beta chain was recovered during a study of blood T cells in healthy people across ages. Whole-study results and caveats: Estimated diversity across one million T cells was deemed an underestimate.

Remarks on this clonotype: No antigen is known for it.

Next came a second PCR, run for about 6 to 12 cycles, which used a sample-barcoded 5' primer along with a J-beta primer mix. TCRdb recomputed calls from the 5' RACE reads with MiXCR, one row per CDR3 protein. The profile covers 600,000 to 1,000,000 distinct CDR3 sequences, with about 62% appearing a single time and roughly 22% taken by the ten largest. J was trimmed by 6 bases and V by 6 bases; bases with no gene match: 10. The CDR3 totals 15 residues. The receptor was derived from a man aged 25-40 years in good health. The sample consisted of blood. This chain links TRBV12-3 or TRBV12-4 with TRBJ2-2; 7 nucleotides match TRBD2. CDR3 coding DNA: TGTGCCAGCAGCGGTCAAGTTCGGGGGGCCGGGGAGCTGTTTTTT. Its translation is CASSGQVRGAGELFF.